The following is a TCR beta chain sequence with its context. Using immunoSEQ multiplex PCR, the repertoire was profiled, and TCRdb retains in-frame clones only, with some absent. The table has some 190,000 clones, roughly nine tenths seen once. Germline V CDR1 and CDR2: MNHEY, SVGAGI. V was trimmed by 3 bases and J by 1 base, leaving 9 bases between them. The CDR3 runs to 14 residues. These data are taken from a study of control samples from healthy donors and cancer patients. This clonotype was sampled from a young man in good health. The chain carries TRBV6-5 and TRBJ1-1, with no clear D. The sequencing sample was made of blood. CDR3 sequence (DNA): TGTGCCAGCAGTTATTACGCCGAGAACACTGAAGCTTTCTTT. Translation gives CASSYYAENTEAFF.